This entry describes one TCR beta chain. Its target is not known. TCRdb keeps only in-frame clones here, not all; method: immunoSEQ multiplex PCR. The repertoire holds around 130,000 clones, roughly 90% seen once, with 1.7% in the top ten. This record belongs to a study of T cells in localized non-small cell lung cancer. Overall study findings and caveats: For the top 100 tumor clones, a median roughly 55 also appeared in adjacent lung. Sequencing involved a lone tumor region, leaving heterogeneity possible.

Trimming shortened V by 7 bases and J by 1 base, and 27 bases separated the two germline ends. CDR3 size: 19 residues. The germline CDR1 and CDR2 sequences are SEHNR and FQNEAQ (reference sequence). The sample consisted of peripheral blood, taken before any cancer treatment. The chain carries TRBV7-9 and TRBJ2-3, with D perhaps TRBD1 or TRBD2 (5 bases each). This sequence originates from a female donor of 60 years or more with stage I lung adenocarcinoma. The CDR3 DNA reads TGTGCCAGCATCCCTTTGGACCTTCCCTGGGGGTCGGGCACAGATACGCAGTATTTT. Its protein product is CASIPLDLPWGSGTDTQYF.